This T cell receptor (beta chain) was documented in a study of regulatory T cells in long-lasting Graves disease (dated by TCRdb to the early 2020s). As for the study more broadly: Patients with newly diagnosed Graves' disease had been on antithyroid drugs for under 3 months. This study used TCR sequencing and RNA sequencing of peripheral blood to compare persistent Graves' disease patients against newly diagnosed Graves' disease patients. TCR sequencing covered some 13 persistent and roughly 20 newly diagnosed Graves' disease patients, some 33 samples in total. The study was conducted in China and was registered as a clinical trial.

In the germline V gene (reference sequence), CDR1 corresponds to MNHEY and CDR2 to SMNVEV. Unmatched junction bases come to 11, with V trimmed by 5 bases and J by 6 bases. Including cysteine and phenylalanine, the CDR3 has 16 amino acids. Just the 48-base CDR3 DNA is kept, in frame starting at base 1. The library was prepared using multiplex PCR. Sequenced using an Illumina HiSeq 4000. iRepertoire HTBI primers and Arm-PCR amplification of CDR3 regions were used to construct TCR beta libraries. Gel purification was performed on PCR products prior to sequencing. In the original analysis: Gene usage analysis of CDR3 amino acid clonotypes relied on the approximately 68 TRBV and 14 TRBJ segments identified across samples. COPE and FqMerger were used to merge filtered high-quality paired reads into contigs. Contigs were aligned with BLAST to IMGT TRBV, TRBD and TRBJ reference genes, and CDR3 was defined per IMGT. Clonotypes above 0.1% frequency were classified as highly expanded clones. Shannon entropy was used to measure repertoire diversity, and the Gini coefficient was used to measure V-J evenness. Clonotypes shared by more than one individual were considered public. The public reads were quality trimmed at Q25 with fastp and then assembled into clones with MiXCR by TCRdb, keeping productive beta chains. Each entry merges the rows of one CDR3 protein and shows their most common DNA and genes. In this record, the V and J calls reflect TCRdb's handling and not the investigators' own analysis. In all, the sample holds about 530,000 distinct CDR3 sequences, and around 16% of those were seen once. The ten largest clones capture 20% to 30% of the sample.

The meaning of the sample's time point label: newly diagnosed GD, antithyroid drugs for less than 3 months. For both TCR sequencing and RNA sequencing, RNA was extracted from PBMCs in TRIzol. Graves' disease was diagnosed according to American Thyroid Association guidelines. Patients were recruited from an endocrinology department in Xi'an, China. From each patient, approximately 10 milliliters of peripheral blood was collected into an EDTA anticoagulant tube. Ficoll Paque Plus density gradient separation was used to isolate PBMCs, and no further T cell sorting was done. RNA quality was checked with an Agilent 2100 Bioanalyzer and agarose gel, and concentration with a NanoDrop 2000. On this clonotype: Its antigen is still unknown. Qualities for individual bases were not recorded, and no much larger clone is one base off.

Summary of the overall study and its limitations: Patients with persistent disease shared more public clonotypes (fewer than 3,000) than newly diagnosed patients did (nearly 1,000). The small sample size was acknowledged by the authors as a limitation that may reduce accuracy. Preferential use of TRBV28, TRBJ1-2 and TRBJ2-5 was observed in persistent disease, whereas TRBV20-1 and TRBJ2-1 were favored in newly diagnosed disease. Only peripheral blood was studied, because thyroid tissue, the primary lesion, was inaccessible. Persistent Graves' disease patients showed lower TCR Shannon entropy and fewer highly expanded clones than newly diagnosed patients, suggesting clonal expansion. Only the TCR beta chain was sequenced and analyzed.

In addition, the sample was reused for a study of T cells in Graves' hyperthyroidism and ophthalmopathy. Per that second paper: Stable Graves' hyperthyroidism was defined as the absence of progression to ophthalmopathy over 18 months of follow-up. Hyperthyroidism patients were aged 18 to 65 years and newly diagnosed, with disease duration of less than 2 months. The study excluded patients with uncontrolled infections, other autoimmune diseases, pregnancy or lactation. Diagnoses were based on clinical symptoms, serum thyroxine and TRAb, thyroid ultrasound and orbital computed tomography. A first-round RT-PCR of the TCR CDR3 used the HTBI primer set with the Qiagen OneStep RT-PCR kit. Blood samples also contained most of the expanded thyroid clonotypes (frequency above 0.001), which suggests that blood repertoires may reflect thyroid immune responses. In cross-validation, a model built on a 13 V-J signature told ophthalmopathy apart from stable hyperthyroidism with under 90% sensitivity and approximately 81% specificity, and in testing the same model reached 80%/75%. In validation, the model predicted progression to ophthalmopathy a median of approximately 6.6 months before onset, with roughly 68% sensitivity and nearly 75% specificity. To identify distinguishing TCR V-J signatures, a discovery cohort of around 100 patients was used, comprising fewer than 45 with Graves' ophthalmopathy and roughly 60 with stable Graves' hyperthyroidism. Prospective prediction of ophthalmopathy was tested in an independent validation cohort of some 19 hyperthyroidism patients and roughly 16 patients who later progressed to ophthalmopathy. The 90 or so discovery patients were randomly split 7:3 into training and test sets. In addition, the study compared T-cell repertoires in thyroid tissue and in blood from six Graves' hyperthyroidism patients. After sampling, hyperthyroidism patients received methimazole starting at 30 mg daily, and ophthalmopathy patients received high-dose intravenous methylprednisolone. A second multiplex PCR round built the libraries, followed by size selection and purification. Sequencing of the libraries was done on an Illumina HiSeq2000 using paired-end 100 bp reads. SOAPnuke was used to process the raw data, with reads discarded if the reads contained adapters or uncalled bases, had a mean Phred below 15, or lacked an exact constant-primer or identifier match. COPE v1.2.5 was used to merge high-quality paired reads, and clonotypes were defined as unique nucleotide sequences. Clonotypes were aligned to IMGT TRBV, TRBD and TRBJ reference segments using MiTCR v1.1. The analysis was restricted to V-J combinations with a frequency above 0.0001, which together covered over 99% of the repertoires. A TCS score was defined as the ratio of F50 (clonal expansion) to E x V (chaos), with BLOSUM62-based TCRdist applied between CDR3 peptides within each V-J. Welch's t-statistics and random forest reduced roughly 500 V-J features to around 14, which were used in a naive Bayes classifier (R e1071). Sample size was not statistically predetermined, and blinding of investigators to group allocation was not performed. According to the paper, TCR Vbeta CDR3 sequencing was carried out on more than 120 peripheral blood samples, which came from around 43 ophthalmopathy, around 75 hyperthyroidism and about 17 progressor patients.

The receptor chain draws on TRBV27 and TRBJ1-3, and 9 junctional nucleotides match TRBD1. This clonotype was obtained from a woman aged 35 to 59 with Graves disease. Donor details come from another sample of the same person, matched by shared clones. This sample comprised peripheral blood mononuclear cells (PBMCs), obtained at new diagnosis, from a patient treated with antithyroid drugs. This receptor carries the CDR3 CASSPGTGQRANTIYF. The DNA sequence is TGTGCCAGCAGTCCAGGGACAGGGCAACGTGCAAACACCATATATTTT.